This T cell receptor beta chain was documented in a study of blood T cell repertoires in COVID-19. TCRdb keeps only in-frame clones here, not all; method: immunoSEQ multiplex PCR. Of under 350,000 clones in the sample, just under 90% were seen once. Two negative PCRs, clearance, or symptom resolution characterized the recovered Cohort 3 donors. Germline CDR1 reads SGHAT; CDR2 reads FQNNGV. This CDR3 comprises 16 residues. V trimming: 5 bases; J trimming: 3 bases; junction bases outside the gene matches: 6. Sequencing used PBMCs or T cells enriched from blood (not recorded which). V gene TRBV11-2 combines with J gene TRBJ2-3, with 12 nucleotides matching TRBD2. The clonotype originates from a woman between 55 and 75 years old who had recovered from COVID-19. CDR3 in amino acids: CASSPRLAGVTDTQYF. The CDR3 DNA is TGTGCCAGCAGCCCCCGACTAGCGGGAGTGACAGATACGCAGTATTTT.